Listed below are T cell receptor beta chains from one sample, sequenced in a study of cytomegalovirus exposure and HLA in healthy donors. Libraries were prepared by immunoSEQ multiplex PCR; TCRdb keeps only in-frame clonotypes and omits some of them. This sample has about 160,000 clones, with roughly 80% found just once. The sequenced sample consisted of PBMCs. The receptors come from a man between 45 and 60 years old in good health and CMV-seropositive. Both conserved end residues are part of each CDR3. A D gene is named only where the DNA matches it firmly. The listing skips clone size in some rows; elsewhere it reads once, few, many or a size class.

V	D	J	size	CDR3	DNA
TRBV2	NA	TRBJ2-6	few	CASRRSSSGANVLTF	TGTGCCAGCAGGCGGAGCTCATCTGGGGCCAACGTCCTGACTTTC
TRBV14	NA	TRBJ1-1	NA	CASSQMFTGTMNTEAFF	TGTGCCAGCAGCCAAATGTTTACCGGGACAATGAACACTGAAGCTTTCTTT
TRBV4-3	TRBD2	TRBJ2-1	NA	CASSQAPSGGYNEQFF	TGCGCCAGCAGCCAAGCCCCTAGCGGGGGCTACAATGAGCAGTTCTTC
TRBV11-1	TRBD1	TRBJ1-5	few	CASSPRLGRGLGNQPQHF	TGTGCCAGCAGCCCGAGACTCGGCAGGGGGCTTGGCAATCAGCCCCAGCATTTT
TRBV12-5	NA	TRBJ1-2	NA	CASGLSRGSNYGYTF	TGTGCTAGTGGTTTGAGTAGGGGGTCTAACTATGGCTACACCTTC
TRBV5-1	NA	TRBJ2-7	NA	CASSFGGGSYEQYF	TGCGCCAGCAGCTTTGGTGGAGGCTCCTACGAGCAGTACTTC
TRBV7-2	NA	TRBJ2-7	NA	CASSSTESYEQYF	TGTGCCAGCAGCTCCACAGAATCCTACGAGCAGTACTTC
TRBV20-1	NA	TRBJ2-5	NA	CSAREYETQYF	TGCAGTGCTAGAGAATATGAGACCCAGTACTTC
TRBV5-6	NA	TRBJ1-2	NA	CASSLDGGYGYTF	TGTGCCAGCAGCTTGGATGGAGGCTATGGCTACACCTTC
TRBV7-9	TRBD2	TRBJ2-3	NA	CASSLGSLAGGTDTQYF	TGTGCCAGCAGCTTAGGGTCGCTAGCGGGGGGGACAGATACGCAGTATTTT
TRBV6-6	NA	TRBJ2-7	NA	CASSYGSSFDEQYF	TGTGCCAGCAGTTACGGGTCTAGCTTCGACGAGCAGTACTTC
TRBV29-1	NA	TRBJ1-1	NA	CSVEDSTVSTEAFF	TGCAGCGTTGAAGACTCGACAGTTTCCACTGAAGCTTTCTTT
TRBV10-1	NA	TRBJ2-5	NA	CASSESGASGQETQYF	TGCGCCAGCAGTGAGTCGGGGGCGTCGGGCCAAGAGACCCAGTACTTC
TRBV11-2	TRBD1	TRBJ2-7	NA	CASSLGGQSYEQYF	TGTGCCAGCAGCTTAGGGGGACAGAGTTACGAGCAGTACTTC
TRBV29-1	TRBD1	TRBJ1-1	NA	CSSVGTGGTEAFF	TGCAGCTCGGTCGGGACAGGGGGAACTGAAGCTTTCTTT
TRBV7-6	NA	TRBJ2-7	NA	CASSPEEGGGYYEQYF	TGTGCCAGCAGCCCCGAGGAGGGAGGGGGATACTACGAGCAGTACTTC
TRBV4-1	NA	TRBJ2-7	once	CASSQGGIAPTSYEQYF	TGCGCCAGCAGCCAAGGTGGTATAGCCCCAACCAGCTACGAGCAGTACTTC
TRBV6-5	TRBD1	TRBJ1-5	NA	CASRATGTGIQPQHF	TGTGCCAGCAGAGCGACCGGGACAGGGATCCAGCCCCAGCATTTT
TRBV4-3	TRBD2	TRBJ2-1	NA	CASSQDSGLAGGPGYNEQFF	TGCGCCAGCAGCCAAGATTCCGGGTTAGCGGGGGGGCCGGGGTACAATGAGCAGTTCTTC
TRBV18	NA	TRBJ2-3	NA	CASSPVTGSTDTQYF	TGTGCCAGCTCACCAGTTACAGGGAGCACAGATACGCAGTATTTT
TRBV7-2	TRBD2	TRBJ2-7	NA	CASSLGLAGAYEQYF	TGTGCCAGCAGCCTCGGACTAGCGGGGGCCTACGAGCAGTACTTC
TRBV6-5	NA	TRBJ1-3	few	CASSSVGNTIYF	TGTGCCAGCAGTTCGGTTGGAAACACCATATATTTT
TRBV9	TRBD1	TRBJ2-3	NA	CASSVVTGTGTDTQYF	TGTGCCAGCAGCGTAGTGACCGGGACAGGAACAGATACGCAGTATTTT
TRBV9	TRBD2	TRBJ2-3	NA	CASSVVLAGTTDTQYF	TGTGCCAGCAGCGTAGTATTAGCGGGGACCACAGATACGCAGTATTTT
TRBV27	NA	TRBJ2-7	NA	CASSLSPGVTYEQYF	TGTGCCAGCAGTTTATCACCCGGGGTCACCTACGAGCAGTACTTC
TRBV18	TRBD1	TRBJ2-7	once	CASSPPGTGNEQYF	TGTGCCAGCTCACCCCCCGGGACAGGGAACGAGCAGTACTTC
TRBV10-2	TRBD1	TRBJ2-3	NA	CASSTGGGGVFGQYF	TGCGCCAGCAGTACAGGGGGCGGAGGGGTATTTGGGCAGTATTTT
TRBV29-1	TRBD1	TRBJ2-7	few	CSVAGQGYEQYF	TGCAGCGTTGCTGGACAGGGTTACGAGCAGTACTTC
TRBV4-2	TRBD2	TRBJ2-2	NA	CASSQERGGTGELFF	TGTGCCAGCAGCCAAGAGCGGGGGGGCACGGGAGAGCTGTTTTTT
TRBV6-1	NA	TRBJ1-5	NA	CASSELGAGNQPQHF	TGTGCCAGCAGTGAATTAGGGGCGGGGAATCAGCCCCAGCATTTT
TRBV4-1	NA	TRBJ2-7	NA	CASSQDPFDEQYF	TGCGCCAGCAGCCAAGATCCGTTTGACGAGCAGTACTTC
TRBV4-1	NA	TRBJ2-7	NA	CASSQVQGYEQYF	TGCGCCAGCAGCCAGGTACAGGGCTACGAGCAGTACTTC
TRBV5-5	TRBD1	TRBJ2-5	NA	CASSQTGGAETQYF	TGTGCCAGCAGCCAGACAGGGGGCGCAGAGACCCAGTACTTC
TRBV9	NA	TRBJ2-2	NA	CASSVVGSDSANTGELFF	TGTGCCAGCAGCGTCGTAGGGTCCGACAGCGCTAACACCGGGGAGCTGTTTTTT
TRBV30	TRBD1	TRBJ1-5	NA	CAWSRDRGNQPQHF	TGTGCCTGGAGTCGAGACAGGGGAAATCAGCCCCAGCATTTT
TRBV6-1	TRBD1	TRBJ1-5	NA	CASSEIPGQGYSNQPQHF	TGTGCCAGCAGTGAGATTCCGGGACAGGGATATAGCAATCAGCCCCAGCATTTT
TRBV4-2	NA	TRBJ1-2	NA	CASSQDGAGQTYGYTF	TGTGCCAGCAGCCAAGATGGGGCAGGACAAACCTATGGCTACACCTTC
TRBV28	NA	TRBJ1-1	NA	CASSLWTGEAFF	TGTGCCAGCAGTTTATGGACAGGTGAAGCTTTCTTT
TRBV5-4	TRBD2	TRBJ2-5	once	CASSPRTSGEETQYF	TGTGCCAGCAGCCCACGGACTAGCGGGGAAGAGACCCAGTACTTC
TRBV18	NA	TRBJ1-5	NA	CASSPPGGPDNQPQHF	TGTGCCAGCTCACCACCGGGGGGGCCGGACAATCAGCCCCAGCATTTT
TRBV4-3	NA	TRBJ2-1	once	CASSQGSEGVGDNEQFF	TGCGCCAGCAGCCAGGGTAGTGAAGGGGTTGGTGACAATGAGCAGTTCTTC
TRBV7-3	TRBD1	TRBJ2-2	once	CASSPGGQGGLFF	TGTGCCAGCAGCCCCGGGGGACAGGGCGGGCTGTTTTTT
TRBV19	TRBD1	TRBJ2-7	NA	CASSPGQPYEQYF	TGTGCCAGTAGTCCGGGACAGCCCTACGAGCAGTACTTC
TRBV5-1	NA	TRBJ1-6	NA	CASSLRGGDNSPLHF	TGCGCCAGCAGCTTACGGGGGGGCGATAATTCACCCCTCCACTTT
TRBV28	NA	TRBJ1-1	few	CASTDRLAGTEAFF	TGTGCCAGCACCGATCGGTTGGCGGGCACTGAAGCTTTCTTT
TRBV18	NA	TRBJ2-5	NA	CARSHLGRGLQETQYF	TGTGCCAGGTCACACCTTGGCAGGGGCCTCCAAGAGACCCAGTACTTC
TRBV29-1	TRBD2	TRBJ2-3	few	CSVVELAGNTDTQYF	TGCAGCGTTGTGGAGCTAGCGGGCAACACAGATACGCAGTATTTT
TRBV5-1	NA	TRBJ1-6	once	CASSLGPLNSPLHF	TGCGCCAGCAGCTTGGGGCCGTTAAATTCACCCCTCCACTTT
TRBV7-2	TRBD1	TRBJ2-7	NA	CASSPGTVYEQYF	TGTGCCAGCAGCCCCGGGACAGTCTACGAGCAGTACTTC
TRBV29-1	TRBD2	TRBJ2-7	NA	CSVEDRGGSEQYF	TGCAGCGTTGAAGATCGGGGGGGGTCCGAGCAGTACTTC
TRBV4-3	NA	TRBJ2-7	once	CASSQESITYEQYF	TGCGCCAGCAGCCAAGAAAGCATCACCTACGAGCAGTACTTC
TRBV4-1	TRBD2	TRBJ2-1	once	CASSQSRGAGGANEQFF	TGCGCCAGCAGCCAGTCCCGGGGGGCGGGGGGAGCGAATGAGCAGTTCTTC
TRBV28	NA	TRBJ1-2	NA	CASTEAGFSGYTF	TGTGCCAGCACCGAAGCGGGTTTCTCTGGCTACACCTTC
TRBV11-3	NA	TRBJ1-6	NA	CASSLNGEVGSPLHF	TGTGCCAGCAGCTTAAATGGAGAAGTGGGTTCACCCCTCCACTTT
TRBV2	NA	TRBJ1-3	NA	CASTDLGLRSGNTIYF	TGTGCCAGCACCGACTTGGGACTGCGCTCTGGAAACACCATATATTTT
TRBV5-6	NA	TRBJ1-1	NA	CASSLDDRPNTEAFF	TGTGCCAGCAGCTTGGACGACAGACCGAACACTGAAGCTTTCTTT
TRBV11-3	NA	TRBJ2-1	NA	CASSKGGGTSYNEQFF	TGTGCCAGCAGCAAAGGAGGCGGGACCAGCTACAATGAGCAGTTCTTC
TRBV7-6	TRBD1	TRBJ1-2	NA	CASSRTGNGYTF	TGTGCCAGCAGCCGGACAGGGAACGGCTACACCTTC
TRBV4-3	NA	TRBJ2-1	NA	CASSQVGALYNEQFF	TGCGCCAGCAGCCAAGTAGGGGCTCTATACAATGAGCAGTTCTTC
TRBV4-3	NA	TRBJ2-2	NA	CASSQEGPGGWTGELFF	TGCGCCAGCAGCCAAGAGGGTCCCGGGGGATGGACCGGGGAGCTGTTTTTT